This TCR beta chain derives from a study of identical twins. Template switching added a universal primer site, and cDNA bore unique molecular identifiers. TCRdb independently ran MiXCR on the 5' RACE reads; one entry per CDR3 protein. The sample has 300,000 to 400,000 distinct CDR3 sequences, 12% seen once. This clonotype was detected only a few times. This CDR3 is built from 15 residues. Germline CDR1 MNHEY, CDR2 SMNVEV (reference sequence). Unmatched junction bases numbered 7, after V lost 6 bases and J lost 5 bases. The sample was also reused in another study, on yellow fever vaccine responses in identical twins.

Sample: CD8+ T cells sorted from blood. The receptor comes from a woman aged 18 to 35 in good health. The J gene is TRBJ2-1, the V gene TRBV27, with TRBD2 matching over 10 bases. CDR3 sequence: CASSYLAGVNNEQFF. As DNA, the CDR3 is TGTGCCAGCAGCTACCTAGCGGGAGTAAACAATGAGCAGTTCTTC.